These 24 T cell receptor beta chains came from one sample sequenced in a study of T cell responses to AZD1222 COVID-19 vaccine. Repertoires were generated with immunoSEQ multiplex PCR, while TCRdb's copy carries only in-frame clones and drops some. Of more than 95,000 clones in the sample, 87% are singletons; the top ten hold 8% to 13%. The input for sequencing was peripheral blood, taken on day 0 of AZD1222 vaccination. These receptors originate from an adult in good health.

The rearrangement uses TRBV5-8 and TRBJ1-2; 7 bases match TRBD1. CDR3 length equals 14 residues. The germline V gene encodes CDR1 SGHTS and CDR2 YDEGEE. The ends lost 3 bases at V and 2 bases at J; junction bases unmatched: 4. CDR3 DNA: TGTGCCAGCAGCTGGGGACAGTCAAACTATGGCTACACCTTC. It encodes CASSWGQSNYGYTF.

The chain employs TRBV5-4 and TRBJ2-7, with D maybe TRBD1 (6 bases). The CDR3 extends over 14 amino acids. Trimming left V 5 bases short and J 5 bases short, with 17 bases between. Germline V lookup: CDR1 SGHNT, CDR2 YYREEE (reference sequence). In DNA, the CDR3 is TGTGCCAGCAGTTTCCGAAACAGGGACCACGAGCAGTACTTC. It encodes CASSFRNRDHEQYF.

The chain carries TRBV7-6 and TRBJ2-7; D is undetermined. The CDR3 length is 13 residues. Trimming removed 2 bases from V and 3 bases from J, with 8 bases in between. The germline gives CDR1 SGHVS, CDR2 FNYEAQ. The CDR3 bases are TGTGCCAGCAGCTTAATTTTCAGCTACGAGCAGTACTTC. Amino acids: CASSLIFSYEQYF.

This chain's CDR3 is CASSWGTQETQYF. The CDR3 nucleotides read TGTGCCAGCAGTTGGGGGACCCAAGAGACCCAGTACTTC. The chain links TRBV12-3 or TRBV12-4 to TRBJ2-5; D assignment may be TRBD1 or TRBD2 (5 bases each). Trimming took 4 bases from V and 1 from J, leaving 7 bases between them. The CDR3 runs to 13 residues.

V usage is TRBV9 and J usage is TRBJ1-4, with 7 bases lining up with TRBD1. V was pared by 0 bases and J by 5 bases, with 4 bases of the junction left unmatched. The germline CDR1 and CDR2 sequences are SGDLS and YYNGEE. The CDR3 is 15 amino acids. The CDR3 DNA follows: TGTGCCAGCAGCGTAGGGGGACAGATAAATGAAAAACTGTTTTTT. As protein: CASSVGGQINEKLFF.

The chain employs TRBV6-1 and TRBJ2-1, with D maybe TRBD2 (6 bases). Germline CDR1 is MNHNS and CDR2 is SASEGT. V dropped 3 bases and J dropped 4 bases, with 10 bases sitting between them. This CDR3 is 14 amino acids long. The CDR3 protein is CASSEVRGYNEQFF. Written as DNA, the CDR3 is TGTGCCAGCAGTGAGGTACGGGGGTACAATGAGCAGTTCTTC.

The genes are TRBV6-5 and TRBJ1-2; D might be TRBD1 (6 bases). Germline CDR1 is MNHEY and CDR2 is SVGAGI. CDR3 size: 13 residues. V shed 8 bases and J shed 5 bases, with 15 bases lying between them. The CDR3 region has the DNA TGTGCCAGCGCGCGGGGGCCGAATTATGGCTACACCTTC. Encoded protein: CASARGPNYGYTF.

The genes are TRBV5-6 and TRBJ2-5, with 9 bases aligning to TRBD2. The V and J ends lost 3 bases and 5 bases, in that order; junction bases with no gene match: 11. The germline gives CDR1 SGHDT, CDR2 YYEEEE. This CDR3 comprises 16 residues. The CDR3 coding sequence is TGTGCCAGCAGCTCCAGACTAGCGGCTTTGGGGGAGACCCAGTACTTC. Its translation: CASSSRLAALGETQYF.

On this clone: One end of the junction is discordant with germline, which a read error may explain. The chain carries TRBV28 and TRBJ2-7, with 8 bases that match TRBD1. Germline lookup yields CDR1 MDHEN and CDR2 SYDVKM. The CDR3 length is 12 residues. Here the CDR3 reads CASSSLGDRFNF. The CDR3 nucleotides read TGTGCCAGCAGTTCCCTGGGGGACAGGTTTAACTTC.

In DNA form, the CDR3 reads TGTGCCAGCAGTGAATCTTTGGCCAACAATCAGCCCCAGCATTTT. Its protein product is CASSESLANNQPQHF. The chain has TRBV6-1 and TRBJ1-5, with D hard to call. In germline, CDR1 is MNHNS, CDR2 SASEGT. The CDR3 has 15 amino acids. Trimming stripped 2 bases from V and 3 bases from J, with 11 bases between.

The V and J genes are TRBV5-1 and TRBJ2-2, with no clear D. Looked up from germline, CDR1 is SGHRS and CDR2 is YFSETQ. CDR3 size: 16 residues. Between the trimmed V and J ends, which lost 2 bases and 2 bases, there was a span of 13 bases. The CDR3 sequence is CASSLGLVPNTGELFF. CDR3 bases: TGCGCCAGCAGCTTAGGTCTAGTGCCCAACACCGGGGAGCTGTTTTTT.

The chain links TRBV5-1 to TRBJ2-7, with 10 bases that match TRBD2. Trimming took 3 bases from V and 2 from J; bases not matched to a gene: 26. This CDR3 has 22 amino acids. Germline values: CDR1 SGHRS, CDR2 YFSETQ. The CDR3 protein is CASSSHNWTSGVARLPAYEQYF. Here the CDR3 DNA reads TGCGCCAGCAGCTCACACAACTGGACTAGCGGTGTCGCGCGACTCCCGGCCTACGAGCAGTACTTC.

The chain links TRBV2 to TRBJ1-4; the D is unclear. Germline V gene lookup returns CDR1 SNHLY and CDR2 FYNNEI. The CDR3 runs to 16 residues. Deletions cut 10 bases from V and 0 bases from J, with 18 bases between. This chain's CDR3 is CATKPSTGTTNEKLFF. In DNA form, the CDR3 reads TGTGCCACCAAGCCCAGTACCGGGACAACTAATGAAAAACTGTTTTTT. Complete variable domain (other parts from reference TRBV2 and TRBJ1-4): EPEVTQTPSHQVTQMGQEVILRCVPISNHLYFYWYRQILGQKVEFLVSFYNNEISEKSEIFDDQFSVERPDGSNFTLKIRSTKLEDSAMYFCATKPSTGTTNEKLFFGSGTQLSVL.

This clone occurred a few times. V and J are TRBV19 and TRBJ2-1; 8 bases fit TRBD1. V lost 8 bases and J lost 10; bases outside the gene matches: 10. Germline CDR1 reads LNHDA; CDR2 reads SQIVND (reference sequence). This CDR3 contains 13 residues. For the CDR3, the DNA is TGTGCCAGTGCCGCCGGACAGGGAGGCGAGCAGTTCTTC. This encodes CASAAGQGGEQFF.

The J gene is TRBJ2-5, the V gene TRBV5-6; 7 bases are shared with TRBD1. The CDR3 has 13 amino acids. With V trimmed by 4 bases and J by 3 bases, 3 bases remained unmatched. Germline values: CDR1 SGHDT, CDR2 YYEEEE. The CDR3 coding sequence is TGTGCCAGCAGCCGAGGGACAGAAGAGACCCAGTACTTC. Encoded protein: CASSRGTEETQYF. Supplemented by reference TRBV5-6 and TRBJ2-5, the full variable domain reads DAGVTQSPTHLIKTRGQQVTLRCSPKSGHDTVSWYQQALGQGPQFIFQYYEEEERQRGNFPDRFSGHQFPNYSSELNVNALLLGDSALYLCASSRGTEETQYFGPGTRLLVL.

The rearrangement links TRBV19 to TRBJ2-3; no clear D. The CDR3 length is 15 residues. V was pared by 2 bases and J by 1 base, with 10 bases between. Per the germline V gene, CDR1 is LNHDA and CDR2 is SQIVND (reference sequence). CDR3 region: CASSIKNTRTDTQYF. The DNA of the CDR3 is TGTGCCAGTAGTATAAAAAACACCCGCACAGATACGCAGTATTTT.

The J gene is TRBJ2-7, the V gene TRBV4-3; 7 bases match TRBD2. Germline CDR1 and CDR2: LGHNA and YSLEER. This CDR3 is built from 14 residues. J gave up 3 bases and V 1 base, and 3 bases lay outside the gene matches. The CDR3 DNA is TGCGCCAGCAGCCAAGGTCGGGGGGACTACGAGCAGTACTTC. It specifies CASSQGRGDYEQYF.

This clone is a singleton in its sample. CDR3 loop: CASTLRQNTEAFF. CDR3 sequence (DNA): TGTGCCAGCACCCTTAGACAGAACACTGAAGCTTTCTTT. The V call is TRBV5-6, the J call TRBJ1-1; no clear D gene. Trimming left V 6 bases short and J 1 base short, with 10 bases between. From germline, CDR1 is SGHDT and CDR2 YYEEEE. CDR3 size: 13 residues.

This clone was found a few times. The rearrangement uses TRBV5-6 and TRBJ1-6; D is unclear. Trimming pared 0 bases from V and 7 bases from J, leaving 2 bases between. This CDR3 has 12 amino acids. Germline V gene lookup returns CDR1 SGHDT and CDR2 YYEEEE. The CDR3 is CASSLANSPLHF. The CDR3, as DNA: TGTGCCAGCAGCTTGGCCAATTCACCCCTCCACTTT.

The rearrangement uses TRBV10-3 and TRBJ2-5; 7 nucleotides line up with TRBD2. V shed 0 bases and J 4 bases; nucleotides not matched to a gene: 2. The V gene's germline CDR1 is ENHRY and CDR2 SYGVKD. The CDR3 spans 14 residues. The CDR3 region has the DNA TGTGCCATCAGTGAGTCGGCGGGGGTAGAGACCCAGTACTTC. Translation: CAISESAGVETQYF.

The table lists this clone with a few counts. The V gene is TRBV11-2, the J gene TRBJ1-2; a weak D match, TRBD1 (6 bases). The V gene's germline CDR1 is SGHAT and CDR2 FQNNGV. The CDR3 is 15 amino acids. V lost 5 bases and J lost 6, with 19 bases in between. This CDR3 reads CASSLRGGQVDGYTF. In DNA form, the CDR3 reads TGTGCCAGCAGCCTCCGAGGGGGGCAGGTTGATGGCTACACCTTC.

The J gene is TRBJ2-7, the V gene TRBV11-1; TRBD1 matches at 7 bases. Germline V gene data show CDR1 as SGHAT and CDR2 as FQDESV (reference sequence). The V segment lost 5 bases and the J segment 3 bases; nucleotides outside the gene matches: 10. This CDR3 is built from 15 residues. The DNA of the CDR3 is TGTGCCAGCAGCCAAGAACCGGGACAGATCTACGAGCAGTACTTC. Protein product: CASSQEPGQIYEQYF.

The chain couples TRBV5-4 to TRBJ1-1; 7 nucleotides align to TRBD1. The V gene end was trimmed by 9 bases and the J gene end by 3 bases; junction bases not matched to a gene: 11. The CDR3 loop spans 14 amino acids. From germline, CDR1 is SGHNT and CDR2 YYREEE (reference sequence). CDR3 residues: CATTQRGPHTEAFF. As DNA, the CDR3 is TGTGCCACCACCCAGAGGGGGCCACACACTGAAGCTTTCTTT.

The rearrangement links TRBV6-5 to TRBJ1-2; D is uncertain. CDR1 is MNHEY, CDR2 SVGAGI, per germline. V lost 7 bases to trimming and J lost 6 bases, with 15 bases between them. This CDR3 comprises 13 residues. CDR3 loop: CASKFRQGHGYTF. The CDR3 DNA follows: TGTGCCAGCAAGTTCCGACAAGGACATGGCTACACCTTC.